These 5 T cell receptor beta chains came from one sample sequenced in a study of spatial heterogeneity in lung cancer (dated by TCRdb to about 2019). This specimen's time point label, interpreted: sample taken at primary tumor resection. The library was prepared using 5' RACE. Sequencing relied on a NextSeq 500. TCRdb reanalyzed the raw reads on its own, using fastp at Q25 for trimming and MiXCR for clone calling, and kept in-frame beta chains. Every distinct CDR3 protein forms one entry, paired with its most common genes and DNA. This sample has 20,000 to 25,000 distinct CDR3 sequences in its table, and over 6% of those were observed once. Jointly, the top ten make up 14% of the sample. This material consisted of PBMCs, taken at surgery. The receptors were sampled from a male donor with early-stage non-small cell lung cancer.

This clonotype came up many times. The rearrangement links TRBV28 to TRBJ1-1; 7 bases align to TRBD1. Per germline, CDR1 MDHEN and CDR2 SYDVKM. The CDR3 runs 15 residues. The trim removed 6 bases at V and 6 bases at J, leaving 13 bases unmatched. The CDR3 nucleotides read TGTGCCAGCAGATTAGTACAGGGGTGGCAAGCTGAAGCTTTCTTT. It translates to CASRLVQGWQAEAFF.

This clonotype was found a few times. The rearrangement links TRBV4-3 to TRBJ2-2, with D possibly TRBD2 on 5 matching bases. Germline values: CDR1 LGHNA, CDR2 YSLEER. The CDR3 runs 17 residues. The V end was cut by 0 bases, the J end by 0 bases, with 11 bases between. This CDR3 is CASSQDLAGPNTGELFF. The CDR3 nucleotides are TGCGCCAGCAGCCAAGATCTTGCGGGCCCGAACACCGGGGAGCTGTTTTTT.

This clonotype appeared many times. The chain uses TRBV2 and TRBJ1-1, with D perhaps TRBD1 (6 bases). The V end was cut by 7 bases, the J end by 1 base, with 10 bases between. This CDR3 has 13 amino acids. The germline V gene has CDR1 SNHLY and CDR2 FYNNEI. The chain's CDR3 is CASKLGQNTEAFF. In DNA, the CDR3 is TGTGCCAGCAAGTTGGGACAGAACACTGAAGCTTTCTTT.

Ten or more counts support this clonotype. This rearrangement joins TRBV20-1 to TRBJ2-3, with 10 positions matching TRBD2. The CDR3 spans 15 residues. Losses at the gene ends were 3 bases for V and 3 bases for J; bases not matched to a gene: 6. Germline loops: CDR1 DFQATT, CDR2 SNEGSKA (reference sequence). CDR3 sequence (DNA): TGCAGTGCTAGGTTCGCTAGCGGGGGTACAGATACGCAGTATTTT. Amino acids: CSARFASGGTDTQYF.

The CDR3 region has the DNA TGTGCCAGCACCCTAGCGGGAGGGAGCACAGATACGCAGTATTTT. Its translation: CASTLAGGSTDTQYF. The chain carries TRBV28 and TRBJ2-3; 12 nucleotides align to TRBD2. Trimming at V came to 7 bases and at J to 0 bases, leaving 2 bases not matched to a gene. From germline, CDR1 is MDHEN and CDR2 SYDVKM. CDR3 length: 15 residues.